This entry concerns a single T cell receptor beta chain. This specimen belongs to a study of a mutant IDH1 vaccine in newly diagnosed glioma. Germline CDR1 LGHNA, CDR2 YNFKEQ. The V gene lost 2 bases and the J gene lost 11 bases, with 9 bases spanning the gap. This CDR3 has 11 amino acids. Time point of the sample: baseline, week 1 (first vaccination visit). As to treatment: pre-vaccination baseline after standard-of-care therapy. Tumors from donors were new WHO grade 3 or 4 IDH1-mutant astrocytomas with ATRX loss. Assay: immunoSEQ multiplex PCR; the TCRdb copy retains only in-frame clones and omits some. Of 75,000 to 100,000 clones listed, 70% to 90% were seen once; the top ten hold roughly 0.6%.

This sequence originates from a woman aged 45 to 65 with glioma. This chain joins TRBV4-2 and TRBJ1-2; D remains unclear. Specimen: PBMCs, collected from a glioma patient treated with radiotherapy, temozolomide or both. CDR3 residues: CASSQSHRYTF. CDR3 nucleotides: TGTGCCAGCAGCCAATCTCATCGGTACACCTTC.